This T cell receptor beta chain was recovered during a study of post-analysis software for immune sequencing data. Study at large: Progressive-relapsing, secondary progressive and relapsing-remitting multiple sclerosis were among the disease courses included.

CDR3 length: 14 amino acids. With 6 bases removed from V and 5 bases from J, the gap between germline ends came to 17 bases. Germline V gene data show CDR1 as SEHNR and CDR2 as FQNEAQ (reference sequence). TCR beta cDNA libraries included unique molecular identifiers. Each CDR3 protein is one row after TCRdb ran MiXCR on the PCR reads. This table holds roughly 670,000 distinct CDR3 sequences, around 64% found once. Comment on this clonotype: The antigen remains undetermined.

Notes on the study in general: A handful of TRBV segments were significantly more frequent in patients than in controls. TRBV5-6, TRBV5-1 and TRBV20-1 were among these segments.

Sequencing was performed on blood. V is TRBV7-9 and J is TRBJ2-7; D unresolved. This receptor was taken from a girl aged 2-10 years with multiple sclerosis. The CDR3 DNA follows: TGTGCCAGCAGTCGTCTGCCTCTTATCCACGAGCAGTACTTC. Translated: CASSRLPLIHEQYF.